Presented here are 4 T cell receptor beta chains from one specimen sequenced in a study of blood T cell repertoires in COVID-19. Some clones are missing from TCRdb's copy, which holds only in-frame ones; the method was immunoSEQ multiplex PCR. The sample records roughly 69,000 clones, about 90% being singletons. Sequenced material: peripheral blood. These receptors were collected from a man aged 45-65 years with acute or convalescent COVID-19.

This chain joins TRBV30 and TRBJ1-3; D call uncertain. CDR1 and CDR2 from the germline V gene are GTSNPN and SVGIG (reference sequence). The length of the CDR3 is 13 residues. V was trimmed by 5 bases and J by 0 bases, leaving 8 bases between them. DNA for the CDR3: TGTGCCTGGGGTATACTCTCTGGAAACACCATATATTTT. Protein sequence: CAWGILSGNTIYF.

This clone has a single count. V and J are TRBV3-1 (or the pseudogene TRBV3-2) and TRBJ1-1; 11 bases are shared with TRBD1. V lost 4 bases and J lost 1; bases outside the gene matches: 5. Germline lookup yields CDR1 LGHDT and CDR2 YNNKEL (reference sequence). CDR3 length: 16 amino acids. CDR3 in amino acids: CASSLWTGGSNTEAFF. CDR3 sequence (DNA): TGTGCCAGCAGCCTTTGGACAGGGGGCTCGAACACTGAAGCTTTCTTT.

There are a few counts of this clone. At the DNA level, this CDR3 is encoded by other sequences in the same sample as well. The chain couples TRBV19 to TRBJ2-3; weak D call: TRBD2 (6 bases). The CDR3 consists of 15 residues. V gave up 1 base and J gave up 2 bases, with 10 bases separating them. In germline, CDR1 is LNHDA, CDR2 SQIVND (reference sequence). CDR3 sequence: CASSIGAGLTDTQYF. DNA for the CDR3: TGTGCCAGTAGTATAGGTGCGGGACTCACAGATACGCAGTATTTT.

The chain employs TRBV11-3 and TRBJ1-1; 7 positions agree with TRBD1. This CDR3 is built from 16 residues. Germline assignment: CDR1 SGHNT and CDR2 YENEEA. After removal of 3 bases from V and 2 bases from J, the junction contained 9 bases not matched to a gene. The chain's CDR3 is CASSLVQGVFNTEAFF. The CDR3 region has the DNA TGTGCCAGCAGCTTGGTGCAGGGGGTTTTTAACACTGAAGCTTTCTTT.